This T cell receptor beta chain was found in a study of chemoradiotherapy in HPV16-positive cancers. Data came from immunoSEQ multiplex PCR; TCRdb stores just in-frame clones and leaves some out. The profile shows about 12,000 clones, roughly three quarters of them singletons. With 6 bases removed from V and 4 bases from J, the gap between germline ends came to 13 bases. CDR3 length: 14 amino acids. The V gene's germline CDR1 is LNHDA and CDR2 SQIVND (reference sequence). The sample was collected from a patient who underwent chemoradiotherapy. The chain joins TRBV19 to TRBJ2-1, with D perhaps given as TRBD1 or TRBD2 (5 bases each). The clonotype was recovered from a human donor with HPV-associated anogenital cancer. The CDR3 reads CASSRELFYNEQFF. The CDR3 coding sequence is TGTGCCAGTAGCAGGGAGCTTTTTTACAATGAGCAGTTCTTC. Full variable domain (rest looked up from reference TRBV19 and TRBJ2-1): DGGITQSPKYLFRKEGQNVTLSCEQNLNHDAMYWYRQDPGQGLRLIYYSQIVNDFQKGDIAEGYSVSREKKESFPLTVTSAQKNPTAFYLCASSRELFYNEQFFGPGTRLTVL.